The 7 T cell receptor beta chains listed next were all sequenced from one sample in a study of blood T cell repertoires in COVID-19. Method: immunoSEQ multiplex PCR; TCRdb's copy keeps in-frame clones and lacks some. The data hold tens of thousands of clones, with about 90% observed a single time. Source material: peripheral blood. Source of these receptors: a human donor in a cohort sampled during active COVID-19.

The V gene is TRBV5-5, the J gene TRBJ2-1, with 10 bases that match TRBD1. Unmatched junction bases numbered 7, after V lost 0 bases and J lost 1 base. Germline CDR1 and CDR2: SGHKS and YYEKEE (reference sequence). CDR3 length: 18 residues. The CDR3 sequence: CASSLGIRDRGSYNEQFF. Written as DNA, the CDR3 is TGTGCCAGCAGCTTGGGAATCCGGGACAGGGGATCCTACAATGAGCAGTTCTTC.

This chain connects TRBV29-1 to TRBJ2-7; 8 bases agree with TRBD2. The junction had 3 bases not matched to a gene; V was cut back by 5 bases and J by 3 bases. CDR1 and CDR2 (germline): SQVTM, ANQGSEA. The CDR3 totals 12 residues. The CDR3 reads CSVRAGVYEQYF. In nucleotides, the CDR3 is TGCAGCGTTCGAGCGGGGGTCTACGAGCAGTACTTC.

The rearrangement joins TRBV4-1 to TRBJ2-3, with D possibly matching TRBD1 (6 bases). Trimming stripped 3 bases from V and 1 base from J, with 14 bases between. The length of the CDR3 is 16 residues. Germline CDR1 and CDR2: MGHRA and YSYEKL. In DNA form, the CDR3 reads TGCGCCAGCAGCCAGACGGACAGTCATGGCACAGATACGCAGTATTTT. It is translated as CASSQTDSHGTDTQYF.

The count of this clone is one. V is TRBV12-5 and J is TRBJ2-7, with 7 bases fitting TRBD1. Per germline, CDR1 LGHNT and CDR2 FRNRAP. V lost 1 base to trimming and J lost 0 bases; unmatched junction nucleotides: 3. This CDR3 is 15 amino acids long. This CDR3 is CASGLAPGGSYEQYF. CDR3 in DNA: TGTGCTAGTGGTTTGGCCCCAGGGGGCTCCTACGAGCAGTACTTC.

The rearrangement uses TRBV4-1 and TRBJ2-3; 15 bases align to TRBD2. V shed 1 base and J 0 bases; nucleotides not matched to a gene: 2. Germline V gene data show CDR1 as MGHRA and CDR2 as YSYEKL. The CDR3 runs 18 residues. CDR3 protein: CASSQGTSGGASTDTQYF. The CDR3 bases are TGCGCCAGCAGCCAAGGGACTAGCGGGGGGGCTAGCACAGATACGCAGTATTTT.

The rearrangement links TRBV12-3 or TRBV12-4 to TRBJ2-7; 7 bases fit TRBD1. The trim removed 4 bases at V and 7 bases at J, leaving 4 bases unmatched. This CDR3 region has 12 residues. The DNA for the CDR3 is TGTGCCAGCAGTTCGACAGGGCTTGAGCAGTACTTC. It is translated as CASSSTGLEQYF.

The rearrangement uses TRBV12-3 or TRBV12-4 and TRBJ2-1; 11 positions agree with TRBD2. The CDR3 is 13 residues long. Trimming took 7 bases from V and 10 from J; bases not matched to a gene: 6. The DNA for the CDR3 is TGTGCCAGCATCCTAGCGGGGGGAAGCGAGCAGTTCTTC. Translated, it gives CASILAGGSEQFF.